The 29 T cell receptor beta chains below come from one sample, sequenced in a study of T cells in Graves' hyperthyroidism and ophthalmopathy. RNA transcripts gave rise to amplified TCR beta CDR3 regions. The TCR CDR3 was amplified in a first-round RT-PCR using the HTBI primer set. TCRdb called the multiplex PCR reads again in MiXCR, with one record for every CDR3 protein. This repertoire shows 200,000 to 250,000 distinct CDR3 sequences, about 17% found once; its top ten account for around 28%. Material: blood. These receptors all come from a woman under 30 with Graves' ophthalmopathy.

This clonotype has a handful of counts. J is TRBJ2-5 and V is TRBV5-1; D perhaps matches TRBD2 (5 bases). There are 15 residues in the CDR3. CDR1 and CDR2 (germline): SGHRS, YFSETQ. V shed 4 bases and J shed 5 bases, with 18 bases lying between them. CDR3 coding DNA: TGCGCCAGCAGCCCTCCGGGAAAGTCTAGGGAGACCCAGTACTTC. Translated, it gives CASSPPGKSRETQYF.

This clonotype was found many times. This chain connects TRBV30 to TRBJ2-2; unclear D gene. V lost 5 bases to trimming and J lost 4 bases, with 5 bases between them. The CDR3 extends over 11 amino acids. CDR1 and CDR2 (germline): GTSNPN, SVGIG (reference sequence). The CDR3 coding sequence is TGTGCCTGGGGACGCACCGGGGAGCTGTTTTTT. Its protein is CAWGRTGELFF.

This clonotype was counted between two and nine times. The chain couples TRBV9 to TRBJ2-1, with D unresolved. The CDR3 contains 15 residues. CDR1 is SGDLS and CDR2 is YYNGEE in the germline V gene. With 3 bases removed from V and 0 bases from J, the gap between germline ends came to 10 bases. As DNA, the CDR3 is TGTGCCAGCAGCGGTGGTACGAGCTCCTACAATGAGCAGTTCTTC. It is translated as CASSGGTSSYNEQFF. Full variable domain (remainder filled in from reference TRBV9 and TRBJ2-1): DSGVTQTPKHLITATGQRVTLRCSPRSGDLSVYWYQQSLDQGLQFLIQYYNGEERAKGNILERFSAQQFPDLHSELNLSSLELGDSALYFCASSGGTSSYNEQFFGPGTRLTVL.

Regarding this clonotype: It may be a read error: a sequence one base away is much more abundant. The chain couples TRBV7-3 to TRBJ2-3; TRBD2 aligns across 14 bases. The trim removed 5 bases at V and 2 bases at J, leaving 3 bases unmatched. This CDR3 contains 16 residues. Germline-derived CDR1 and CDR2 are SGHTA and FQGTGA. The DNA for the CDR3 is TGTGCCAGCAGCGCGGGACTAGCGGGAGTCACAGATACGCAGTATTTT. As protein: CASSAGLAGVTDTQYF.

This clonotype was observed many times. The chain carries TRBV27 and TRBJ1-5, with 7 bases lining up with TRBD1. The CDR3 runs to 15 residues. After removal of 10 bases from V and 1 base from J, the junction contained 10 bases not matched to a gene. CDR1 is MNHEY, CDR2 SMNVEV, per germline (reference sequence). CDR3 nucleotides: TGTGCCACCTGGGCGAACAGGGGCAGCAATCAGCCCCAGCATTTT. Residues: CATWANRGSNQPQHF.

Only one count was recorded for this clonotype. The chain joins TRBV7-2 to TRBJ2-1; 14 bases fit TRBD2. The CDR3 is 18 amino acids. Losses at the gene ends were 5 bases for V and 12 bases for J; bases not matched to a gene: 18. Looked up from germline, CDR1 is SGHTA and CDR2 is FQGNSA. In DNA form, the CDR3 reads TGTGCCAGCAGCCTAGGACACGGGACTAGCGGGGGAACCCTTCCGCAGTTCTTC. This gives the protein CASSLGHGTSGGTLPQFF.

This clonotype was observed a few times. This likely comes from a read error, as the CDR3 has no conserved phenylalanine or tryptophan at its end. The chain is built from TRBV10-3 and TRBJ1-2, with D maybe TRBD1 (5 bases). The CDR3 sequence is 13 residues long. In germline, CDR1 is ENHRY, CDR2 SYGVKD. Between the trimmed V and J ends, which lost 0 bases and 6 bases, there was a span of 8 bases. The CDR3 loop is CAISESKGHGYTL. CDR3 sequence (DNA): TGTGCCATCAGTGAGTCAAAGGGACATGGCTACACCCTC.

This chain joins TRBV29-1 and TRBJ2-3, with TRBD2 matching 8 bases. Germline values: CDR1 SQVTM, CDR2 ANQGSEA. With 6 bases clipped from V and 7 bases from J, the junction kept 12 bases outside the gene matches. This CDR3 spans 14 amino acids. CDR3 nucleotides: TGCAGCGTCTCCTACCCCGGGACTAGACATACGCAGTATTTT. As protein: CSVSYPGTRHTQYF.

The table lists this clonotype with many counts. The chain has TRBV20-1 and TRBJ2-3; 8 bases map to TRBD2. The CDR3 extends over 15 amino acids. V lost 3 bases to trimming and J lost 3 bases; unmatched junction nucleotides: 8. CDR1 and CDR2 from the germline V gene are DFQATT and SNEGSKA (reference sequence). CDR3 DNA sequence: TGCAGTGCTAGCTCAGCGGGAGTCGGGACAGATACGCAGTATTTT. Translated: CSASSAGVGTDTQYF.

This clonotype came up a few times. This chain connects TRBV4-2 to TRBJ1-2, with D maybe TRBD1 (5 bases). The ends were cut back, 2 bases at V and 3 bases at J, with 13 bases in the middle. CDR1 and CDR2 (germline): LGHNA, YNFKEQ. The CDR3 length is 15 residues. The CDR3 sequence is CASSQRAGPDYGYTF. The CDR3 DNA reads as TGTGCCAGCAGCCAAAGGGCAGGGCCCGACTATGGCTACACCTTC.

This clonotype was observed at least ten times. The chain is built from TRBV18 and TRBJ2-7; 7 nucleotides align to TRBD2. V gave up 2 bases and J gave up 1 base; unmatched junction bases: 2. Germline loops: CDR1 KGHSH, CDR2 LQKENI. This CDR3 has 14 residues. CDR3 in amino acids: CASSPSGGSYEQYF. The CDR3 region has the DNA TGTGCCAGCTCACCATCCGGGGGGTCCTACGAGCAGTACTTC.

This clonotype occurred a few times. The chain employs TRBV18 and TRBJ2-7; 9 bases agree with TRBD2. Germline lookup yields CDR1 KGHSH and CDR2 LQKENI. V was clipped by 2 bases and J by 3 bases; unmatched bases: 5. CDR3 length equals 15 residues. CDR3 DNA sequence: TGTGCCAGCTCACCAGGTAGCGGGGGCGGCTACGAGCAGTACTTC. It specifies CASSPGSGGGYEQYF.

The table lists this clonotype with many counts. The CDR3 region has the DNA TGCAGTGTCCTAGGTTTACTAGCGGAGTCCTACAATGAGCAGTTCTTC. Protein product: CSVLGLLAESYNEQFF. The rearrangement joins TRBV20-1 to TRBJ2-1; 8 bases align to TRBD2. V dropped 7 bases and J dropped 1; count of bases not matched to a gene: 12. Germline assignment: CDR1 DFQATT and CDR2 SNEGSKA (reference sequence). This CDR3 has 16 amino acids.

This clonotype was seen repeatedly, ten times or more. The chain recombines TRBV4-3 with TRBJ2-7, with D unclear. The CDR3 length is 15 residues. Germline lookup yields CDR1 LGHNA and CDR2 YSLEER. V gave up 1 base and J gave up 2 bases, with 12 bases separating them. CDR3 in amino acids: CASSQGFGATYEQYF. CDR3 nucleotides: TGCGCCAGCAGCCAAGGCTTCGGCGCCACCTACGAGCAGTACTTC.

The table lists this clonotype with a count of one. This chain uses TRBV28 with TRBJ2-7; 9 bases are shared with TRBD1. Germline CDR1 reads MDHEN; CDR2 reads SYDVKM. The CDR3 has 16 residues. The ends lost 4 bases at V and 1 base at J; junction bases unmatched: 8. This CDR3 reads CASSSLGTGRSYEQYF. As DNA, the CDR3 is TGTGCCAGCAGTTCTCTCGGGACAGGGCGATCCTACGAGCAGTACTTC.

Ten or more counts support this clonotype. This chain uses TRBV12-3 or TRBV12-4 with TRBJ2-7; a possible D gene is TRBD2 (6 bases). V gave up 6 bases and J gave up 2 bases, with 20 bases separating them. This CDR3 comprises 16 residues. The CDR3 is CASSNLAGTYAYEQYF. The CDR3 DNA follows: TGTGCCAGCAGCAACCTCGCGGGGACCTACGCCTACGAGCAGTACTTC.

Comment on this clonotype: The junction differs from germline at one of its ends, possibly a read error. V gene TRBV4-3 combines with J gene TRBJ2-3; D is undetermined. Germline V gene data show CDR1 as LGHNA and CDR2 as YSLEER. The CDR3 covers 10 residues. CDR3 sequence reads: CASSQDTRYF. DNA for the CDR3: TGCGCCAGCAGCCAAGATACGCGGTATTTT.

This clonotype was counted ten times or more. The rearrangement links TRBV2 to TRBJ2-7, with 7 bases aligning to TRBD1. The V gene's germline CDR1 is SNHLY and CDR2 FYNNEI. The V gene end was trimmed by 10 bases and the J gene end by 2 bases; junction bases not matched to a gene: 11. CDR3 length equals 14 residues. The CDR3 DNA reads as TGTGCCACCATAGTATTGACAGGGACCTACGAGCAGTACTTC. This sequence encodes CATIVLTGTYEQYF.

This clonotype was picked up many times. The V and J genes are TRBV29-1 and TRBJ1-2, with TRBD1 matching 8 bases. The ends lost 7 bases at V and 2 bases at J; junction bases unmatched: 6. CDR1 and CDR2 from the germline V gene are SQVTM and ANQGSEA. This CDR3 has 13 amino acids. CDR3 nucleotide sequence: TGCAGCGCCAGGGGGCAGAGAAACTATGGCTACACCTTC. Protein product: CSARGQRNYGYTF.

This clonotype was seen at least ten times. This sequence joins TRBV2 and TRBJ1-5; no clear D gene. Germline-derived CDR1 and CDR2 are SNHLY and FYNNEI. The ends were cut back, 8 bases at V and 4 bases at J, with 15 bases in the middle. The CDR3 loop spans 14 amino acids. CDR3 protein: CASGSRGRNQPQHF. CDR3 coding DNA: TGTGCCAGCGGGAGCCGGGGAAGAAATCAGCCCCAGCATTTT.

The chain uses TRBV6-2 or TRBV6-3 and TRBJ1-1; D remains ambiguous. The V end was cut by 5 bases, the J end by 1 base, with 8 bases between. From germline, CDR1 is MNHEY and CDR2 SVGEGT. The CDR3 has 13 amino acids. In DNA form, the CDR3 reads TGTGCCAGCAGTATCAAACCGAACACTGAAGCTTTCTTT. This encodes CASSIKPNTEAFF.

CDR3 amino acids: CARGCGIHNEQFF. The CDR3 DNA reads as TGTGCCAGAGGATGTGGGATCCACAATGAGCAGTTCTTC. The chain has TRBV9 and TRBJ2-1; D is ambiguous. CDR1 and CDR2 from the germline V gene are SGDLS and YYNGEE. The CDR3 runs 13 residues. The ends were cut back, 8 bases at V and 5 bases at J, with 14 bases in the middle.

This clonotype was picked up many times. The chain recombines TRBV12-3 or TRBV12-4 with TRBJ1-5; 7 positions agree with TRBD1. Unmatched junction bases numbered 2, after V lost 5 bases and J lost 4 bases. The CDR3 is 13 amino acids. This chain's CDR3 is CASSDRENQPQHF. In DNA, the CDR3 is TGTGCCAGCAGTGACAGGGAAAATCAGCCCCAGCATTTT.

V usage is TRBV2 and J usage is TRBJ1-1; a possible D gene is TRBD1 (5 bases). Germline loops: CDR1 SNHLY, CDR2 FYNNEI. This CDR3 spans 13 amino acids. V was shortened by 2 bases and J by 10 bases, with 14 bases between the two germline ends. The CDR3 spells CASSEQVGTAAFF. The CDR3, as DNA: TGTGCCAGCAGTGAACAGGTTGGGACGGCAGCTTTCTTT.

This clonotype was seen repeatedly, ten times or more. The gene calls are TRBV20-1 and TRBJ2-1; D perhaps matches TRBD2 (6 bases). The CDR3 covers 15 residues. V was trimmed by 2 bases and J by 10 bases, leaving 21 bases between them. The germline V gene encodes CDR1 DFQATT and CDR2 SNEGSKA (reference sequence). CDR3 protein: CSARSPLAAKGEQFF. The CDR3 nucleotides read TGCAGTGCTAGAAGTCCATTAGCGGCTAAAGGGGAGCAGTTCTTC.

This clonotype was seen many times. This chain joins TRBV12-3 or TRBV12-4 and TRBJ2-3; weak D call: TRBD2 (5 bases). The CDR3 sequence is 15 residues long. V dropped 2 bases and J dropped 5 bases, with 14 bases sitting between them. This chain's CDR3 is CASSLSDPGIDTQYF. Here the CDR3 DNA reads TGTGCCAGCAGTTTATCGGACCCCGGGATAGATACGCAGTATTTT.

The table lists this clonotype with many counts. The chain couples TRBV18 to TRBJ2-7, with 8 bases identical to TRBD1. Germline assignment: CDR1 KGHSH and CDR2 LQKENI. The CDR3 loop spans 15 amino acids. J was trimmed by 0 bases and V by 6 bases; bases with no gene match: 7. DNA of the CDR3: TGTGCCAGCTCTCGCAGGGGGCTCCCCTCCTACGAGCAGTACTTC. It is translated as CASSRRGLPSYEQYF.

V and J are TRBV9 and TRBJ2-2, with D possibly matching TRBD2 (5 bases). V lost 0 bases to trimming and J lost 4 bases, with 13 bases between them. There are 16 residues in the CDR3. The V gene's germline CDR1 is SGDLS and CDR2 YYNGEE. The CDR3 DNA sequence: TGTGCCAGCAGCGTAGTTGGGAGCCAGAGCACCGGGGAGCTGTTTTTT. This encodes CASSVVGSQSTGELFF.

Many counts were recorded for this clonotype. V and J are TRBV11-2 and TRBJ2-3; the match to TRBD2 covers 7 bases. This CDR3 is built from 15 residues. The V gene end was trimmed by 3 bases and the J gene end by 4 bases; junction bases not matched to a gene: 7. Per germline, CDR1 SGHAT and CDR2 FQNNGV. CDR3: CASSFGGRAADTQYF. For the CDR3, the DNA is TGTGCCAGCAGCTTTGGGGGGAGGGCCGCAGATACGCAGTATTTT.